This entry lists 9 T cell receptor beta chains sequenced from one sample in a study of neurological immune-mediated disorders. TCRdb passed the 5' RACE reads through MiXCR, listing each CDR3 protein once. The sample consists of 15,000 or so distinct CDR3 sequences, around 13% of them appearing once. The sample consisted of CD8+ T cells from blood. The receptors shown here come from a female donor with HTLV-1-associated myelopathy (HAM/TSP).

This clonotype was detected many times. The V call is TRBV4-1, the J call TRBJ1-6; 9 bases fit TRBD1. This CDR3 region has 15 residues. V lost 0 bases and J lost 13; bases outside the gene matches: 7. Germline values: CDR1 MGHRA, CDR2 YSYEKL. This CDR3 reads CASSQDTGTGSPLHF. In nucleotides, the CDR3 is TGCGCCAGCAGCCAAGATACCGGGACAGGGAGTCCCCTCCACTTT.

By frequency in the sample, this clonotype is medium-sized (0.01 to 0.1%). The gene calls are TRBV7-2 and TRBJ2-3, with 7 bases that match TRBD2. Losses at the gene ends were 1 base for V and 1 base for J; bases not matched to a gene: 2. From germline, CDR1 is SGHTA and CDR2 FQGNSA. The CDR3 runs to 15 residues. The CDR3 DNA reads TGTGCCAGCAGCTTAGACGCGGGGGGCACAGATACGCAGTATTTT. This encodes CASSLDAGGTDTQYF.

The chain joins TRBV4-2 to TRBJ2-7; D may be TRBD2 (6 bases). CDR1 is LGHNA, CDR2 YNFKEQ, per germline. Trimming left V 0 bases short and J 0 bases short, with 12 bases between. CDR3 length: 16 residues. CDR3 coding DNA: TGTGCCAGCAGCCAAGATCTCGAGCGGGCCTCCTACGAGCAGTACTTC. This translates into CASSQDLERASYEQYF.

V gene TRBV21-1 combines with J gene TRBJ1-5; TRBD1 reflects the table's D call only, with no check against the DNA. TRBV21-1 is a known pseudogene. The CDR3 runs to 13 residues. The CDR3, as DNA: TGTGCCAGAGGACAGGGGACATTTCGGCCCCAGCATTTT. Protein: CARGQGTFRPQHF.

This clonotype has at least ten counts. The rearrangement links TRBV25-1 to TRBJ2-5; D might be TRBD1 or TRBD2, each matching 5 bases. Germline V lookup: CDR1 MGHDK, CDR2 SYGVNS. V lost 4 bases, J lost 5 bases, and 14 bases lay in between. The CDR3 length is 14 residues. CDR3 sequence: CASSGVWGWETQYF. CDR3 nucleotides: TGTGCCAGCAGTGGTGTATGGGGGTGGGAGACCCAGTACTTC. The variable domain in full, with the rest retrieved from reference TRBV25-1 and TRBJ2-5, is EADIYQTPRYLVIGTGKKITLECSQTMGHDKMYWYQQDPGMELHLIHYSYGVNSTEKGDLSSESTVSRIRTEHFPLTLESARPSHTSQYLCASSGVWGWETQYFGPGTRLLVL.

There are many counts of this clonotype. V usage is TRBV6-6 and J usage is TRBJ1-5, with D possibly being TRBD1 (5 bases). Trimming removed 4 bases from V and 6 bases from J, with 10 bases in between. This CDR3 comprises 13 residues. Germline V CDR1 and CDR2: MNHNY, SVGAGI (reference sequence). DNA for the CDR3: TGTGCCAGCAGTTCGACAGCCGGTCAGCCCCAGCATTTT. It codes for CASSSTAGQPQHF.

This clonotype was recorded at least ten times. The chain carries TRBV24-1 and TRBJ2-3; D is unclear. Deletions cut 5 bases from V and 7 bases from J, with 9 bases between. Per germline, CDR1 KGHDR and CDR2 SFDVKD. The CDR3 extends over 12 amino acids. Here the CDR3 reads CATSADPHTQYF. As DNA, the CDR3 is TGTGCCACCAGTGCCGACCCTCATACGCAGTATTTT.

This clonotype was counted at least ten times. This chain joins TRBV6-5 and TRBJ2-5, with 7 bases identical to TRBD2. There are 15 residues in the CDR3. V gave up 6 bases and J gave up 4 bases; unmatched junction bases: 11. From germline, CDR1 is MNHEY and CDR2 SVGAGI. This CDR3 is CASSLTGGRGETQYF. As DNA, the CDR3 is TGTGCCAGCAGCCTTACGGGCGGGAGAGGAGAGACCCAGTACTTC.

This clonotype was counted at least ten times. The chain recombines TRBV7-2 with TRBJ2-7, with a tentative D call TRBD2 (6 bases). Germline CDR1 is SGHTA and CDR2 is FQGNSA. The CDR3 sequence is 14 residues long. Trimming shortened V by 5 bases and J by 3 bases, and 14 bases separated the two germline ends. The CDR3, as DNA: TGTGCCAGCAGCCGGGGAGTGGGAGGCTACGAGCAGTACTTC. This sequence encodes CASSRGVGGYEQYF.